The T cell receptor (beta chain) described here comes from a study of PD-1 blockade in classical Hodgkin lymphoma. Overall study results and limits: Similar baseline diversity was found in complete responders and newly diagnosed patients. Newly diagnosed patients reportedly trailed healthy donors in baseline TCR diversity. CD4+ TCR diversity, unlike CD8+, climbed significantly by C4D1.

The CDR3 totals 15 residues. Trimming removed 2 bases from V and 4 bases from J, with 13 bases in between. Germline CDR1 and CDR2: SGHDN and FVKESK. Produced via immunoSEQ multiplex PCR; TCRdb's table is partial and in-frame only. The repertoire consists of approximately 15,000 clones, with approximately 91% occurring once and the leading ten covering around 20%. For this clone: What it binds is not known.

Time point: cycle 4 day 1 (C4D1), after 6 weeks of nivolumab. Each and every patient relapsed after autologous stem cell transplantation, and patients got differing brentuximab vedotin exposure. From thawed PBMCs, CD8+ T cells were isolated by magnetic negative selection. Progressive disease, partial response or complete response was each patient's best response. The TCR comes from a human donor with classical Hodgkin lymphoma. V and J are TRBV14 and TRBJ2-3; D is possibly TRBD1 or TRBD2 (5 bases each). The source material was CD8+ T cells from blood, sampled before the fourth cycle of nivolumab. CDR3 residues: CASSQLGAVADTQYF. CDR3 sequence (DNA): TGTGCCAGCAGCCAACTCGGGGCCGTAGCAGATACGCAGTATTTT.